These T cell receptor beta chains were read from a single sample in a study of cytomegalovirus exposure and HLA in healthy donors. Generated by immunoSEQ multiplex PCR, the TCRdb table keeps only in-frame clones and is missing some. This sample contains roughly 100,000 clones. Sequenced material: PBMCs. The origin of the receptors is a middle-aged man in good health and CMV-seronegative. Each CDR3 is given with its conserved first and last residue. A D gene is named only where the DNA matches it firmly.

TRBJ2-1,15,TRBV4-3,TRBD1,CASSQEQGGNNEQFF,TGCGCCAGCAGCCAAGAACAGGGGGGAAACAATGAGCAGTTCTTC
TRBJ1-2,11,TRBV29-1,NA,CSVTDWPGYTF,TGCAGCGTCACGGACTGGCCAGGCTACACCTTC
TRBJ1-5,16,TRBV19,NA,CASSRSGTLSNQPQHF,TGTGCCAGTAGCCGATCCGGGACTCTTAGCAATCAGCCCCAGCATTTT
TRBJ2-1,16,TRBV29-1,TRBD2,CSVEDPRLAGRDEQFF,TGCAGCGTTGAAGATCCCCGGCTAGCGGGACGCGATGAGCAGTTCTTC
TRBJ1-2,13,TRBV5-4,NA,CASSLGAGRGYTF,TGTGCCAGCAGCTTGGGGGCGGGGCGAGGCTACACCTTC
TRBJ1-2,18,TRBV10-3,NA,CAISEFPGGQGTNYGYTF,TGTGCCATCAGTGAGTTCCCCGGTGGGCAGGGGACTAACTATGGCTACACCTTC
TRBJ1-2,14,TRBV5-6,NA,CASRTQLGTSDYTF,TGTGCCAGCCGAACACAACTCGGGACATCTGACTACACCTTC
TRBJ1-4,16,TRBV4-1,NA,CASSQVWRSTNEKLFF,TGCGCCAGCAGCCAAGTATGGAGATCAACTAATGAAAAACTGTTTTTT
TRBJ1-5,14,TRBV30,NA,CAWSVGGLSQPQHF,TGTGCCTGGAGTGTAGGAGGGCTGTCTCAGCCCCAGCATTTT
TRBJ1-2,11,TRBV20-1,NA,CSAREQGGYTF,TGCAGTGCTAGAGAGCAGGGTGGCTACACCTTC
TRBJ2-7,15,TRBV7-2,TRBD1,CASSGTGGFLGEQYF,TGTGCCAGCAGCGGGACAGGGGGCTTCTTGGGCGAGCAGTACTTC
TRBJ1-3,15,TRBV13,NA,CASTLGPFSGNTIYF,TGTGCCAGCACCCTTGGGCCCTTCTCTGGAAACACCATATATTTT
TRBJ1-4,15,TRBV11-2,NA,CASSPYRATNEKLFF,TGTGCCAGCAGCCCCTACAGGGCAACTAATGAAAAACTGTTTTTT
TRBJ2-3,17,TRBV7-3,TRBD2,CASSLTPTSGRTDTQYF,TGTGCCAGCAGCTTAACCCCGACTAGCGGGAGAACAGATACGCAGTATTTT
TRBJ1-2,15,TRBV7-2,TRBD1,CASSSRDSTHYGYTF,TGTGCCAGCAGCTCCCGGGACAGTACCCACTATGGCTACACCTTC
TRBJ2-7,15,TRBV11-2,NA,CASSITYSYLYEQYF,TGTGCCAGCAGCATCACCTACTCGTATCTCTACGAGCAGTACTTC
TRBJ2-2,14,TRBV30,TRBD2,CAWRGGTLTGELFF,TGTGCCTGGAGGGGAGGGACCCTCACCGGGGAGCTGTTTTTT
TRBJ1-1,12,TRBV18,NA,CASSPEGTEAFF,TGTGCCAGCTCACCAGAGGGAACTGAAGCTTTCTTT
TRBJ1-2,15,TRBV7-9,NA,CASSLAWGEGLGYTF,TGTGCCAGCAGCTTAGCCTGGGGCGAAGGCTTGGGCTACACCTTC
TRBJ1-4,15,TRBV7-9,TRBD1,CASSAPGQGGEKLFF,TGTGCCAGCAGCGCACCGGGACAGGGAGGGGAAAAACTGTTTTTT
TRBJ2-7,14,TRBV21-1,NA,CATITGCETYEQYF,TGTGCCACCATTACAGGGTGTGAGACCTACGAGCAGTACTTC
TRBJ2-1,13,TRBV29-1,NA,CSVRMSSYNEQFF,TGCAGCGTGAGAATGAGCTCCTACAATGAGCAGTTCTTC
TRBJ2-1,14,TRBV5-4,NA,CASSKQGTYNEQFF,TGTGCCAGCAGCAAACAGGGTACCTACAATGAGCAGTTCTTC
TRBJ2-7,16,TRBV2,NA,CASSEAGLASSYEQYF,TGTGCCAGCAGTGAAGCTGGATTAGCGAGCTCCTACGAGCAGTACTTC
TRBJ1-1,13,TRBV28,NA,CAAHRMMNTEAFF,TGTGCCGCGCACAGGATGATGAACACTGAAGCTTTCTTT
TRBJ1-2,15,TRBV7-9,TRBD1,CASSLGQGSNYGYTF,TGTGCCAGCAGCTTAGGACAGGGAAGCAACTATGGCTACACCTTC
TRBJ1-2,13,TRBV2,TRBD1,CASRDDRGLGYTF,TGTGCCAGCAGGGACGACAGGGGGCTCGGCTACACCTTC
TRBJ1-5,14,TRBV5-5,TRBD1,CASSTGTGRGPQHF,TGTGCCAGCAGCACCGGGACAGGGAGAGGACCCCAGCATTTT
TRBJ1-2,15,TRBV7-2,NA,CASSLEAGPDYGYTF,TGTGCCAGCAGCTTAGAGGCAGGCCCGGACTATGGCTACACCTTC
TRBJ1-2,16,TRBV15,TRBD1,CATSKGGQGTNYGYTF,TGTGCCACCAGCAAAGGGGGACAGGGAACTAACTATGGCTACACCTTC
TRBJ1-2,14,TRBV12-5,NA,CASGSIQENYGYTF,TGTGCTAGTGGTTCTATACAGGAGAACTATGGCTACACCTTC
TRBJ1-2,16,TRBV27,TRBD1,CASSPRTGAQNYGYTF,TGTGCCAGCAGTCCTCGGACAGGGGCGCAAAACTATGGCTACACCTTC
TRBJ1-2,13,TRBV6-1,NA,CASSVAGLYGYTF,TGTGCCAGCAGTGTAGCTGGTCTATATGGCTACACCTTC
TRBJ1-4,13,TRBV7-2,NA,CASSTHRDEKLFF,TGTGCCAGCAGCACCCACAGGGATGAAAAACTGTTTTTT
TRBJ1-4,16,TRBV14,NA,CASSRPQGTLNEKLFF,TGTGCCAGCAGCCGACCCCAGGGGACCCTTAATGAAAAACTGTTTTTT
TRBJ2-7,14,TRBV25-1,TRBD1,CASSDETGGYEQYF,TGTGCCAGCAGTGACGAAACAGGGGGATACGAGCAGTACTTC
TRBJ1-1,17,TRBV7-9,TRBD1,CASSFPGQPSMNTEAFF,TGTGCCAGCAGCTTTCCGGGACAGCCCTCCATGAACACTGAAGCTTTCTTT
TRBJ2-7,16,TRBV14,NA,CASSRLETPRAYEQYF,TGTGCCAGCAGCCGACTGGAGACCCCTCGGGCCTACGAGCAGTACTTC
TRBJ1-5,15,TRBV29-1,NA,CSASYSNGGNQPQHF,TGCAGCGCCTCGTACAGCAACGGCGGCAATCAGCCCCAGCATTTT
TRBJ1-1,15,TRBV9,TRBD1,CASSPRARGRTEAFF,TGTGCCAGCAGCCCGAGAGCCAGGGGGCGAACTGAAGCTTTCTTT
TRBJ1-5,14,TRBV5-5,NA,CASSLGQVNQPQHF,TGTGCCAGCAGCTTGGGGCAGGTCAATCAGCCCCAGCATTTT
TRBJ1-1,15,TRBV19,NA,CASSILQGGGTEAFF,TGTGCCAGTAGTATTCTACAGGGTGGAGGCACTGAAGCTTTCTTT
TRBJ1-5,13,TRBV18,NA,CASSPEVDQPQHF,TGTGCCAGCTCACCCGAAGTAGATCAGCCCCAGCATTTT
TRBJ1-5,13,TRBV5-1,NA,CASSPGRDQPQHF,TGCGCCAGCAGCCCCGGTCGGGATCAGCCCCAGCATTTT
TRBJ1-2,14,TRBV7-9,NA,CASSLRGKDYGYTF,TGTGCCAGCAGCTTACGGGGGAAGGACTATGGCTACACCTTC
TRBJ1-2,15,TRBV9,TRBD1,CASSVGEGALYGYTF,TGTGCCAGCAGCGTAGGTGAGGGGGCCCTCTATGGCTACACCTTC
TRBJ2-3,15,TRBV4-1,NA,CASSQGAGNTDTQYF,TGCGCCAGCAGCCAAGGGGCAGGGAACACAGATACGCAGTATTTT
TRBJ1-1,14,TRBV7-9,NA,CASTPVGRDTEAFF,TGTGCCAGCACCCCAGTCGGGCGGGACACTGAAGCTTTCTTT